This T cell receptor (beta chain) derives from a study of CD8+ T cells in alopecia areata. In its sample, this clone was seen a few times. RNA extraction and reverse transcription yielded cDNA as sequencing template. The assay was immunoSEQ multiplex PCR, and TCRdb's table has in-frame clones only and misses some. The table has 250,000 or so clones, roughly two thirds seen once. Peripheral blood, together with lesional scalp punch biopsies, was collected from alopecia areata patients. This CDR3 spans 17 amino acids. Per germline, CDR1 GTSNPN and CDR2 SVGIG (reference sequence). V gave up 0 bases and J gave up 7 bases; unmatched junction bases: 12.

The sequence was collected from a human donor with alopecia areata. The chain joins TRBV30 to TRBJ1-6; 7 bases agree with TRBD1. Sequencing used CD4+ T cells sorted from blood, obtained at week 0. Here the CDR3 reads CAWSVGSTGSRNSPLHF. CDR3 in DNA: TGTGCCTGGAGTGTAGGGTCGACAGGGAGCAGGAATTCACCCCTCCACTTT.